The clone carrying this T cell receptor (beta chain) showed up many times. Its antigen is unidentified. Germline trimming cut 5 bases from V and 4 bases from J; bases unmatched to any gene: 5. The CDR3 is 15 residues long. The germline V gene encodes CDR1 SGHTA and CDR2 FQGNSA. Researchers took RNA transcripts and amplified TCR beta CDR3 regions from them. HTBI primers primed a first-round RT-PCR, and a second-round multiplex PCR followed. TCRdb used MiXCR to reprocess the multiplex PCR reads, holding one entry per CDR3 protein. In the table there are approximately 1.2 million distinct CDR3 sequences, roughly two fifths of which are singletons. The sample comes from a study of Graves' ophthalmopathy and Graves' hyperthyroidism. Findings and caveats of the study: The blood repertoire also included most expanded thyroid clonotypes above 0.001 frequency. The model achieved 70.59% sensitivity and about 76% specificity for ophthalmopathy progression.

The specimen sequenced was peripheral blood or thyroid tissue (not recorded which). The sequence was obtained from an adult man with Graves' hyperthyroidism. The chain employs TRBV7-2 and TRBJ1-5; 10 nucleotides agree with TRBD1. The chain's CDR3 is CASSPLGQGNQPQHF. The CDR3 coding sequence is TGTGCCAGCAGCCCCCTGGGACAGGGGAATCAGCCCCAGCATTTT.